These 6 T cell receptor beta chains originate from one sample sequenced in a study of T cell responses to AZD1222 COVID-19 vaccine. TCRdb's table, derived via immunoSEQ multiplex PCR, lists solely in-frame clones and lacks some. The sample includes hundreds of thousands of clones, 90% to 95% of them seen just once. This sample comprised peripheral blood, obtained 28 days after the second AZD1222 dose. All receptors derive from an adult who received the AZD1222 COVID-19 vaccine.

This chain connects TRBV19 to TRBJ1-2, with D maybe TRBD1 (5 bases). This CDR3 is built from 13 residues. Looked up from germline, CDR1 is LNHDA and CDR2 is SQIVND (reference sequence). Deletions cut 3 bases from V and 3 bases from J, with 8 bases between. CDR3 amino acids: CASSMSGYYGYTF. For the CDR3, the DNA is TGTGCCAGTAGTATGTCAGGGTACTATGGCTACACCTTC.

V is TRBV28 and J is TRBJ1-3; D remains ambiguous. V lost 6 bases to trimming and J lost 0 bases, with 6 bases between them. Germline lookup yields CDR1 MDHEN and CDR2 SYDVKM. This CDR3 spans 13 amino acids. The CDR3 region is CASSLSSGNTIYF. CDR3 DNA sequence: TGTGCCAGCAGCCTCAGCTCTGGAAACACCATATATTTT.

The chain uses TRBV2 and TRBJ1-2; 9 nucleotides line up with TRBD1. V was clipped by 4 bases and J by 2 bases; unmatched bases: 8. Germline V gives CDR1 SNHLY, CDR2 FYNNEI. CDR3 length: 16 residues. CDR3 in amino acids: CASSGLTGGINYGYTF. The CDR3 region has the DNA TGTGCCAGCAGTGGCCTGACAGGGGGAATAAACTATGGCTACACCTTC.

V gene TRBV25-1 combines with J gene TRBJ2-3, with D hard to call. Germline V CDR1 and CDR2: MGHDK, SYGVNS. The CDR3 totals 14 residues. V was trimmed by 3 bases and J by 9 bases, leaving 16 bases between them. The CDR3 reads CASSDSPLDGTQYF. In DNA form, the CDR3 reads TGTGCCAGCAGTGATTCTCCTCTTGACGGAACGCAGTATTTT.

The genes are TRBV2 and TRBJ2-7, with D perhaps TRBD2 (5 bases). This CDR3 spans 15 amino acids. V shed 1 base and J shed 2 bases, with 12 bases lying between them. CDR1 and CDR2 from the germline V gene are SNHLY and FYNNEI. The CDR3 is CASSEESGPPYEQYF. CDR3 in DNA: TGTGCCAGCAGTGAAGAAAGCGGCCCCCCCTACGAGCAGTACTTC.

The chain combines TRBV1 with TRBJ2-7; whether TRBD2, the table's D call, matches the DNA was not checked. TRBV1 is given as a pseudogene. CDR3 length: 16 residues. The CDR3 is CTSSQRGGGFVHEQYF. Here the CDR3 DNA reads TGCACCAGCAGCCAACGGGGCGGGGGGTTTGTCCACGAGCAGTACTTC.